This T cell receptor beta chain was profiled in a study of early T cells in non-severe SARS-CoV-2 infection. General study results and limits: Using VDJdb, the matching emphasized anti-spike CD8 responses while missing private and CD4 specificities.

Trimming pared 5 bases from V and 3 bases from J, leaving 13 bases between. Germline V gives CDR1 SNHLY, CDR2 FYNNEI. This CDR3 has 15 residues. Attachment of unique molecular identifiers to individual cDNA molecules was performed. TCRdb processed the 5' RACE reads anew with MiXCR; each CDR3 protein has one entry. The table includes more than 55,000 distinct CDR3 sequences, about 4.9% detected once. The sample holds a few counts of this clonotype. No antigen is known for it. This TCR was recovered from an adult who was a healthcare worker with PCR-confirmed SARS-CoV-2 infection or an uninfected control (not recorded which). The donor label of this sample is uncertain. The rearrangement links TRBV2 to TRBJ2-2, with unresolved D. The input for sequencing was whole blood, taken at baseline. CDR3 DNA sequence: TGTGCCAGCAGTCCCAGGACCTCTCACACCGGGGAGCTGTTTTTT. Its translation is CASSPRTSHTGELFF.